Detailed here is one TCR beta chain. Its antigen is not identified. The V segment lost 5 bases and the J segment 5 bases; nucleotides outside the gene matches: 11. CDR3 length equals 17 residues. Germline CDR1 and CDR2: LNHNV and YYDKDF (reference sequence). The data were produced by immunoSEQ multiplex PCR, yet TCRdb's version contains in-frame clones alone and is incomplete. The sample lists about 200,000 clones; over 85% were seen once. The data belong to a study of T cell responses to AZD1222 COVID-19 vaccine. Findings and caveats of the study: When two AZD1222 doses had been given, Spike-specific TCR breadth and depth rose. Among those given AZD1222, only five or six were seropositive at baseline. White British people made up most donors, females outnumbered males, and clonal diversity was possibly underestimated. Repertoire collection took place solely once the T cell response had peaked.

The sequenced sample was peripheral blood, obtained 28 days after the second AZD1222 dose. The chain recombines TRBV15 with TRBJ1-5; 11 bases are a match to TRBD1. The source of this sequence is an adult who received the AZD1222 COVID-19 vaccine. The CDR3 is CATSFPPGTGGDQPQHF. DNA for the CDR3: TGTGCCACCAGCTTCCCCCCCGGGACAGGGGGTGATCAGCCCCAGCATTTT.